The 10 T cell receptor beta chains given below trace back to one sample, sequenced in a study of T-cell memory formation after mild COVID-19. TCRdb used MiXCR to reprocess the 5' RACE reads, holding one entry per CDR3 protein. The sample yields 470,000 or so distinct CDR3 sequences, over 15% seen once. The sequencing sample was made of PBMCs or a T cell subset sorted from them (not recorded which). These receptors were taken from an adult woman who had mild COVID-19 (a few samples of this study predate the infection). Cell type and time point are not known.

This clonotype was counted ten times or more. CDR3 DNA sequence: TGTGCCAGCAGTTTAGCGCGGCGGGCCCACTACGAGCAGTACTTC. This translates into CASSLARRAHYEQYF. The rearrangement joins TRBV12-3 or TRBV12-4 to TRBJ2-7; D is perhaps TRBD2 (5 bases). The CDR3 covers 15 residues. Trimming removed 0 bases at V and 3 bases at J, with 12 bases between.

This clonotype was picked up a small number of times. The chain couples TRBV5-1 to TRBJ2-2; the D gene could be TRBD1 or TRBD2 (5 bases each). The CDR3 consists of 14 residues. Trimming stripped 7 bases from V and 5 bases from J, with 15 bases between. Germline CDR1 and CDR2: SGHRS and YFSETQ. The CDR3 bases are TGCGCCAGCTTTGAGGGGCATGGAACCGGGGAGCTGTTTTTT. Translating gives CASFEGHGTGELFF.

This clonotype was counted between two and nine times. The chain carries TRBV20-1 and TRBJ2-5; 7 bases agree with TRBD1. J gave up 0 bases and V 6 bases, and 10 bases lay outside the gene matches. CDR3 size: 15 residues. From germline, CDR1 is DFQATT and CDR2 SNEGSKA (reference sequence). This chain's CDR3 is CSANTGTAYQETQYF. The CDR3 DNA reads TGCAGTGCGAATACGGGGACAGCGTACCAAGAGACCCAGTACTTC.

The sample holds many counts of this clonotype. The rearrangement uses TRBV12-3 or TRBV12-4 and TRBJ2-7; D unresolved. This CDR3 is built from 14 residues. Trimming left V 1 base short and J 3 bases short, with 10 bases between. The CDR3 nucleotides are TGTGCCAGCAGTTTAGGAAAGGGTATCTACGAGCAGTACTTC. It codes for CASSLGKGIYEQYF.

The V gene is TRBV18, the J gene TRBJ1-2; D remains unclear. Germline V gives CDR1 KGHSH, CDR2 LQKENI. V was cut by 0 bases and J by 4 bases, with 9 bases left in between. This CDR3 has 14 residues. CDR3 loop: CASSPPSVGYGYTF. The CDR3 nucleotides read TGTGCCAGCTCACCACCATCCGTGGGCTATGGCTACACCTTC.

This chain joins TRBV25-1 and TRBJ2-3; either TRBD1 or TRBD2 may fit D (5 bases each). This CDR3 has 14 amino acids. Germline CDR1 is MGHDK and CDR2 is SYGVNS. The V gene lost 3 bases and the J gene lost 0 bases, with 7 bases spanning the gap. CDR3 amino acids: CASSDWDSTDTQYF. Here the CDR3 DNA reads TGTGCCAGCAGTGACTGGGACAGCACAGATACGCAGTATTTT.

The gene calls are TRBV4-2 and TRBJ1-1; D is possibly TRBD1 (5 bases). Trimming stripped 4 bases from V and 8 bases from J, with 17 bases between. CDR1 is LGHNA, CDR2 YNFKEQ, per germline. CDR3 length: 14 amino acids. CDR3 coding DNA: TGTGCCAGCAGCCGACGGGACCGAAGGGCCGAAGCTTTCTTT. This encodes CASSRRDRRAEAFF.

This clonotype has only a few counts. The chain combines TRBV7-9 with TRBJ2-7; 7 bases align to TRBD1. V trimming: 11 bases; J trimming: 5 bases; junction bases outside the gene matches: 6. In germline, CDR1 is SEHNR, CDR2 FQNEAQ (reference sequence). CDR3 length: 11 residues. The CDR3 sequence is CAGDRANEQYF. The CDR3 coding sequence is TGTGCCGGCGACAGGGCCAACGAGCAGTACTTC.

The rearrangement uses TRBV20-1 and TRBJ2-3, with TRBD2 identical over 7 bases. Trimming removed 3 bases from V and 7 bases from J; junction bases left unmatched: 10. This CDR3 is built from 14 residues. Germline V lookup: CDR1 DFQATT, CDR2 SNEGSKA (reference sequence). CDR3 region: CSASNPSGGNTQYF. DNA for the CDR3: TGCAGTGCTAGTAACCCCTCGGGAGGTAATACGCAGTATTTT.

The chain uses TRBV5-1 and TRBJ1-2; no reliable D call. Germline V gene data show CDR1 as SGHRS and CDR2 as YFSETQ. The CDR3 is 13 amino acids. The germline V and J ends were trimmed by 3 bases and 6 bases, with 12 bases remaining between them. This CDR3 reads CASSSRQSDGYTF. Here the CDR3 DNA reads TGCGCCAGCAGCTCACGACAATCGGATGGCTACACCTTC.